What follows are 21 T cell receptor beta chains derived from one specimen sequenced in a study of long-term antiretroviral therapy in people with HIV (dated 2022 in TCRdb). The immunoSEQ hsTCRB v3.0 assay was used at survey level resolution to sequence the TRB variable region. TCRdb stores this immuneACCESS table with in-frame sequences only. Part of the clones is absent; in the studies checked, under half of the shortfall reflects unresolved V genes, and no reason is known for the rest. The sample table contains roughly 13,000 clones; only one count was recorded for approximately 80% of them. The ten largest clones add up to 14% of the sample. The sample in question was unsorted PBMCs, obtained 1.3 years after starting antiretroviral therapy. All receptors come from a woman between 18 and 29 years old with HIV.

CDR3 residues: CASSEARGYEQFF. Written as DNA, the CDR3 is TGTGCCAGCAGTGAAGCGCGGGGGTATGAGCAGTTCTTC. The chain is built from TRBV6-1 and TRBJ2-1; 7 bases fit TRBD2. Trimming at V came to 0 bases and at J to 8 bases, leaving 1 base not matched to a gene. In germline, CDR1 is MNHNS, CDR2 SASEGT. The CDR3 sequence is 13 residues long.

The V and J genes are TRBV7-9 and TRBJ1-1; D is unclear. The germline V and J ends were trimmed by 1 base and 1 base, with 4 bases remaining between them. Looked up from germline, CDR1 is SEHNR and CDR2 is FQNEAQ (reference sequence). The CDR3 runs to 13 residues. The CDR3 bases are TGTGCCAGCAGCTTAGAGGCGAACACTGAAGCTTTCTTT. Residues: CASSLEANTEAFF.

The gene calls are TRBV28 and TRBJ2-2; TRBD2 agrees at 10 bases. The CDR3 is 15 residues long. V trimming: 6 bases; J trimming: 4 bases; junction bases outside the gene matches: 5. Germline lookup yields CDR1 MDHEN and CDR2 SYDVKM. The CDR3: CASSIGLAATGELFF. The CDR3 DNA reads TGTGCCAGCAGCATCGGACTAGCGGCCACCGGGGAGCTGTTTTTT.

The rearrangement uses TRBV18 and TRBJ1-2; D not certain. This CDR3 is built from 14 residues. V dropped 6 bases and J dropped 8 bases, with 19 bases sitting between them. CDR1 is KGHSH, CDR2 LQKENI, per germline. As DNA, the CDR3 is TGTGCCAGCTCTCAAAGCCACACTGAGGACGGCTACACCTTC. This sequence encodes CASSQSHTEDGYTF.

The chain carries TRBV5-6 and TRBJ2-2, with 7 nucleotides matching TRBD2. Trimming cost V 5 bases and J 1 base; bases outside gene matches: 5. Germline CDR1 is SGHDT and CDR2 is YYEEEE. The CDR3 extends over 15 amino acids. The CDR3: CASRIGGRNTGELFF. The CDR3 coding sequence is TGTGCCAGCAGGATCGGGGGGAGGAACACCGGGGAGCTGTTTTTT.

This clone was seen a handful of times. The rearrangement joins TRBV19 to TRBJ1-3; D is unclear. V was cut by 2 bases and J by 4 bases, with 15 bases left in between. Germline CDR1 reads LNHDA; CDR2 reads SQIVND (reference sequence). This CDR3 is 16 amino acids long. DNA for the CDR3: TGTGCCAGTAGTATAAACCCCCCGACGTCAGGAAACACCATATATTTT. Amino acid sequence: CASSINPPTSGNTIYF.

This chain uses TRBV20-1 with TRBJ2-3; no clear D gene. The germline V gene has CDR1 DFQATT and CDR2 SNEGSKA (reference sequence). This CDR3 is 11 amino acids long. With 2 bases removed from V and 4 bases from J, the gap between germline ends came to 4 bases. The CDR3 loop is CSARYSDTQYF. DNA of the CDR3: TGCAGTGCTAGATACTCAGATACGCAGTATTTT.

This sequence joins TRBV5-1 and TRBJ2-5, with D possibly matching TRBD2 (5 bases). The CDR3 consists of 13 residues. Germline CDR1 SGHRS, CDR2 YFSETQ. The germline V and J ends were trimmed by 4 bases and 6 bases, with 13 bases remaining between them. CDR3 nucleotides: TGCGCCAGCAGCGAATGGGAGTCGCAGACCCAGTACTTC. This encodes CASSEWESQTQYF.

This clone showed up just a few times. The chain recombines TRBV4-2 with TRBJ1-2, with TRBD1 as a possible D gene (5 bases). V shed 0 bases and J shed 6 bases, with 20 bases lying between them. The CDR3 contains 17 residues. Germline V gene data show CDR1 as LGHNA and CDR2 as YNFKEQ. The CDR3 sequence is CASSQDPARGSTNGYTF. CDR3 DNA sequence: TGTGCCAGCAGCCAAGATCCAGCGCGGGGCAGTACGAATGGCTACACCTTC.

The V call is TRBV2, the J call TRBJ2-6; D perhaps matches TRBD1 (6 bases). The CDR3 is made up of 13 amino acids. Per the germline V gene, CDR1 is SNHLY and CDR2 is FYNNEI. The V gene lost 9 bases and the J gene lost 4 bases, with 10 bases spanning the gap. The DNA for the CDR3 is TGTGCCAGGACAGGTACCGGGGCCAACGTCCTGACTTTC. Its translation is CARTGTGANVLTF. Looking up the rest from reference TRBV2 and TRBJ2-6 gives the full variable domain: EPEVTQTPSHQVTQMGQEVILRCVPISNHLYFYWYRQILGQKVEFLVSFYNNEISEKSEIFDDQFSVERPDGSNFTLKIRSTKLEDSAMYFCARTGTGANVLTFGAGSRLTVL.

J is TRBJ1-2 and V is TRBV27, with TRBD1 identical over 11 bases. CDR1 MNHEY and CDR2 SMNVEV come from the germline V gene (reference sequence). This CDR3 contains 13 residues. The J segment lost 5 bases and the V segment lost 6 bases, leaving 2 bases of the junction unmatched. CDR3 sequence reads: CASSRDRGYGYTF. The CDR3 coding sequence is TGTGCCAGCAGCCGGGACAGGGGGTATGGCTACACCTTC.

The gene calls are TRBV19 and TRBJ1-3, with D hard to call. With 8 bases removed from V and 0 bases from J, the gap between germline ends came to 8 bases. The CDR3 sequence is 13 residues long. Germline CDR1 reads LNHDA; CDR2 reads SQIVND (reference sequence). In nucleotides, the CDR3 is TGTGCCAGTCGTCACGTCTCTGGAAACACCATATATTTT. Translated: CASRHVSGNTIYF.

This clone was recorded once. This rearrangement joins TRBV7-9 to TRBJ2-5; 11 bases align to TRBD2. V lost 1 base, J lost 3 bases, and 4 bases stayed unmatched. The germline CDR1 and CDR2 sequences are SEHNR and FQNEAQ (reference sequence). The CDR3 is 16 residues long. CDR3 loop: CASSLVTTSGEETQYF. CDR3 DNA: TGTGCCAGCAGCTTAGTTACGACTAGCGGGGAAGAGACCCAGTACTTC. Based on the CDR3 plus reference TRBV7-9 and TRBJ2-5, the full variable domain is DTGVSQNPRHKITKRGQNVTFRCDPISEHNRLYWYRQTLGQGPEFLTYFQNEAQLEKSRLLSDRFSAERPKGSFSTLEIQRTEQGDSAMYLCASSLVTTSGEETQYFGPGTRLLVL.

This sequence joins TRBV13 and TRBJ2-1, with D uncertain. With 4 bases removed from V and 8 bases from J, the gap between germline ends came to 18 bases. The CDR3 is made up of 15 amino acids. The germline V gene has CDR1 PRHDT and CDR2 FYEKMQ (reference sequence). The CDR3 DNA sequence: TGTGCCAGCAGCTCTAACCCCCGGTCCATGGATGAGCAGTTCTTC. Protein product: CASSSNPRSMDEQFF.

The J gene is TRBJ2-3, the V gene TRBV7-8; D is possibly TRBD2 (5 bases). Between the trimmed V and J ends, which lost 4 bases and 6 bases, there was a span of 17 bases. This CDR3 spans 15 amino acids. The germline V gene has CDR1 SGHVS and CDR2 FQNEAQ. CDR3 DNA: TGTGCCAGCAGCTCCCCTACCTTCTGGGAGGATACGCAGTATTTT. It specifies CASSSPTFWEDTQYF.

This rearrangement joins TRBV5-6 to TRBJ2-7; possibly TRBD1 or TRBD2 for D (5 bases each). CDR1 is SGHDT, CDR2 YYEEEE, per germline. V was shortened by 7 bases and J by 2 bases, with 13 bases between the two germline ends. The CDR3 is made up of 13 amino acids. CDR3 sequence (DNA): TGTGCCAGCGGGGGTCAGACTGCCTACGAGCAGTACTTC. This translates into CASGGQTAYEQYF.

The gene calls are TRBV5-6 and TRBJ1-2; D gene unclear. The germline gives CDR1 SGHDT, CDR2 YYEEEE. The CDR3 length is 14 residues. Trimming stripped 1 base from V and 7 bases from J, with 14 bases between. CDR3 sequence reads: CASSLMADPLGYTF. The CDR3 region has the DNA TGTGCCAGCAGCTTGATGGCAGACCCCCTTGGCTACACCTTC.

As for this clone: The sample has other DNA sequences that encode this CDR3 too. This chain links TRBV30 with TRBJ2-7; no definite D call. The germline gives CDR1 GTSNPN, CDR2 SVGIG (reference sequence). CDR3 length equals 13 residues. Trimming shortened V by 0 bases and J by 1 base, and 7 bases separated the two germline ends. The CDR3 loop reads CAWSVSLSYEQYF. CDR3 DNA sequence: TGTGCCTGGAGTGTAAGTTTATCCTACGAGCAGTACTTC.

The sample holds one count of this clone. This chain connects TRBV27 to TRBJ2-2, with TRBD1 matching over 10 bases. Trimming removed 5 bases from V and 4 bases from J; junction bases left unmatched: 4. CDR1 and CDR2 from the germline V gene are MNHEY and SMNVEV (reference sequence). The CDR3 length is 15 residues. The CDR3 reads CASSMTGGSTGELFF. For the CDR3, the DNA is TGTGCCAGCAGTATGACAGGGGGCAGCACCGGGGAGCTGTTTTTT.

V and J are TRBV27 and TRBJ2-7; 10 bases are a match to TRBD2. Germline-derived CDR1 and CDR2 are MNHEY and SMNVEV (reference sequence). J gave up 4 bases and V 6 bases, and 9 bases lay outside the gene matches. The CDR3 sequence is 15 residues long. The CDR3 sequence: CASRYSGGPLYEQYF. The CDR3 bases are TGTGCCAGCAGATATAGCGGGGGGCCGTTGTACGAGCAGTACTTC.

V and J are TRBV7-9 and TRBJ2-1; 11 nucleotides line up with TRBD2. The CDR3 is made up of 16 amino acids. The germline gives CDR1 SEHNR, CDR2 FQNEAQ (reference sequence). Germline trimming cut 6 bases from V and 2 bases from J; bases unmatched to any gene: 6. CDR3 residues: CASSISSGGTYNEQFF. The CDR3 DNA reads TGTGCCAGCAGTATATCTAGCGGGGGGACCTACAATGAGCAGTTCTTC.